This TCR beta chain was recorded in a study of T cells in Graves' hyperthyroidism and ophthalmopathy. About the study: Pretreatment peripheral blood was obtained at initial diagnosis. Study results and caveats: Ophthalmopathy onset followed model prediction by a median approximately six months.

For ophthalmopathy patients, the Clinical Activity Score was at least 3 and the NOSPECS grade at least 4; duration was under 3 months. PBMCs were sourced from over 8.5 ml fresh peripheral blood. This CDR3 has 13 amino acids. V gave up 6 bases and J gave up 1 base, with 9 bases separating them. Amplified TCR beta CDR3 regions derived from RNA transcripts. With the HTBI primer set, the TCR CDR3 went through a first round of RT-PCR. TCRdb ran MiXCR on the multiplex PCR reads and lists one entry per CDR3 protein. The sample lists 450,000 to 650,000 distinct CDR3 sequences, 15% to 20% seen once, with around 17% in the top ten. Ten or more counts support this clonotype. Its target is unknown.

J is TRBJ1-1 and V is TRBV12-3 or TRBV12-4, with D possibly TRBD1 on 5 matching bases. The receptor was derived from a woman aged 18-29 years with Graves' ophthalmopathy. Sequencing input: blood. This CDR3 reads CASSLTANTEAFF. The CDR3 coding sequence is TGTGCCAGCAGCCTGACAGCGAACACTGAAGCTTTCTTT.